This T cell receptor (beta chain) was sequenced during a study of beta chain features in type 1 diabetes. The study reverse transcribed the entire isolated RNA, so it sequenced expressed TCRB transcripts. Sequencing was performed with immunoSEQ multiplex PCR; in TCRdb, only in-frame clones are kept and a portion is missing. Counted here are roughly 150,000 clones, approximately 9.9% occurring once; the ten biggest clones make up 2% to 3%. The V gene's germline CDR1 is MGHRA and CDR2 YSYEKL. Deletions cut 3 bases from V and 1 base from J, with 21 bases between. The CDR3 has 18 residues. Study-wide points: Overrepresentation of cells with high TCR expression could result from cDNA sequencing. Any HLA effect on TCRB rearrangement was left unresolved by small sub-analyses.

With respect to this clone: What it binds is not known.

The sequencing sample was made of central memory CD4+ T cells from blood. The receptor comes from a young woman in good health. The rearrangement links TRBV4-1 to TRBJ2-5, with D maybe TRBD2 (5 bases). For the CDR3, the DNA is TGCGCCAGCAGCCACGGGGTTAATGGGTGGTCGCCCCAAGAGACCCAGTACTTC. Its protein is CASSHGVNGWSPQETQYF.